The rows below give T cell receptor beta chains drawn from one sample of a study of T cells in Graves' hyperthyroidism and ophthalmopathy. Via MiXCR, TCRdb re-called the multiplex PCR reads, giving one row per CDR3 protein. The data hold approximately 640,000 distinct CDR3 sequences, with 15% to 20% observed a single time. Sample: blood. These receptors all stem from a man between 50 and 59 years old with Graves' hyperthyroidism. Each CDR3 is given with its conserved first and last residue. A D gene is named only where the DNA matches it firmly. For some rows the clone size is stated as once, few or many, or as a class when expanded; others skip it.

J | V | D | size | CDR3 | DNA
TRBJ2-7 | TRBV12-3/TRBV12-4 | TRBD1 | many | CASSAGGPYEQYF | TGTGCCAGCTCGGCAGGGGGCCCCTACGAGCAGTACTTC
TRBJ2-1 | TRBV3-1 | TRBD1 | many | CASSQDGWAGGFEQFF | TGTGCCAGCAGCCAAGATGGGTGGGCAGGGGGCTTTGAGCAGTTCTTC
TRBJ1-1 | TRBV11-2 | NA | many | CASSLARVGPEAFF | TGTGCCAGCAGCTTAGCCAGGGTGGGCCCTGAAGCTTTCTTT
TRBJ2-1 | TRBV24-1 | NA | NA | CATSAESYNEQFF | TGTGCCACCAGTGCCGAATCCTACAATGAGCAGTTCTTC
TRBJ1-5 | TRBV7-2 | NA | few | CASSLEGGQPQHF | TGTGCCAGCAGCTTAGAGGGTGGCCAGCCCCAGCATTTT
TRBJ2-7 | TRBV10-2 | TRBD2 | NA | CASSDRGGRGAYEQYF | TGCGCCAGCAGTGATCGGGGGGGAAGAGGGGCCTACGAGCAGTACTTC
TRBJ2-5 | TRBV7-2 | TRBD2 | many | CASSFLGGGQETQYF | TGTGCCAGCAGCTTCTTGGGCGGGGGCCAAGAGACCCAGTACTTC
TRBJ2-1 | TRBV7-2 | NA | many | CASSLDRVVNEQFF | TGTGCCAGCAGCTTAGACAGGGTGGTGAATGAGCAGTTCTTC
TRBJ2-7 | TRBV25-1 | NA | NA | CASSDDGYSYEQYF | TGTGCCAGCAGTGACGACGGGTACTCCTACGAGCAGTACTTC
TRBJ1-2 | TRBV28 | NA | many | CASSWLDTMTYGYTF | TGTGCCAGCAGTTGGTTGGACACGATGACCTATGGCTACACCTTC
TRBJ2-7 | TRBV9 | NA | NA | CASSVDSGTSYEQYF | TGTGCCAGCAGCGTAGATTCGGGTACCTCCTACGAGCAGTACTTC
TRBJ2-2 | TRBV2 | TRBD1 | many | CARAGTDTGELFF | TGTGCCAGGGCCGGGACAGACACCGGGGAGCTGTTTTTT
TRBJ2-7 | TRBV6-2/TRBV6-3 | NA | few | CASSGRISIEEQYF | TGTGCCAGCAGTGGACGGATTTCGATTGAAGAGCAGTACTTC
TRBJ2-3 | TRBV4-1 | TRBD1 | few | CASSPRTGGGTSTDTQYF | TGCGCCAGCAGCCCGCGGACAGGGGGGGGGACCAGCACAGATACGCAGTATTTT
TRBJ1-6 | TRBV7-9 | NA | few | CASRPGTLGYNSPLHF | TGTGCCAGCAGACCAGGGACTTTGGGCTATAATTCACCCCTCCACTTT
TRBJ2-7 | TRBV18 | NA | many | CASSPRGVQYEQYF | TGTGCCAGCTCACCACGGGGAGTACAATACGAGCAGTACTTC
TRBJ2-3 | TRBV18 | NA | many | CASSASSTDTQYF | TGTGCCAGCTCAGCCTCTAGCACAGATACGCAGTATTTT
TRBJ2-5 | TRBV5-1 | TRBD2 | many | CASRGLAGSVETQYF | TGCGCCAGCAGAGGACTAGCGGGATCCGTGGAGACCCAGTACTTC
TRBJ2-5 | TRBV20-1 | TRBD2 | few | CSATREGLFETQYF | TGCAGTGCTACTCGGGAGGGCCTTTTCGAGACCCAGTACTTC
TRBJ1-1 | TRBV6-1 | NA | many | CASSPPGVGNTEAFF | TGTGCCAGCAGTCCCCCGGGGGTTGGGAACACTGAAGCTTTCTTT
TRBJ2-7 | TRBV7-9 | TRBD1 | few | CASSSLDRGKTYEQYF | TGTGCCAGCAGTTCTCTGGACAGGGGTAAAACCTACGAGCAGTACTTC
TRBJ2-2 | TRBV18 | NA | many | CASSHQRANTGELFF | TGTGCCAGCTCTCACCAGAGAGCGAACACCGGGGAGCTGTTTTTT
TRBJ1-6 | TRBV28 | NA | NA | CASQYRVSPLHF | TGTGCCAGCCAGTACAGGGTCTCACCCCTCCACTTT
TRBJ2-2 | TRBV6-2/TRBV6-3 | TRBD1 | few | CATLTTGGGRTGELFF | TGTGCCACCCTCACAACAGGGGGCGGGCGCACCGGGGAGCTGTTTTTT